These 2 T cell receptor beta chains share one sample of origin, sequenced in a study of T cells in Graves' hyperthyroidism and ophthalmopathy. Amplified TCR beta CDR3 regions came from RNA transcripts. In the first-round RT-PCR of the TCR CDR3, the HTBI primer set was used. TCRdb reprocessed the multiplex PCR reads with MiXCR, giving one entry per CDR3 protein. The sample has some 270,000 distinct CDR3 sequences, around 26% seen once. Sample: blood. The receptors come from a woman between 40 and 55 years old with Graves' ophthalmopathy.

The V gene is TRBV6-1, the J gene TRBJ2-7; no definite D call. Germline V gene sequence: CDR1 MNHNS, CDR2 SASEGT. Trimming took off 6 bases at V and 3 bases at J, with 12 bases between the two ends. The length of the CDR3 is 13 residues. The CDR3: CASSLNMNYEQYF. For the CDR3, the DNA is TGTGCCAGCAGCCTCAACATGAACTACGAGCAGTACTTC.

The V call is TRBV6-1, the J call TRBJ1-1, with 7 bases fitting TRBD1. The length of the CDR3 is 16 residues. In germline, CDR1 is MNHNS, CDR2 SASEGT. The ends lost 3 bases at V and 4 bases at J; junction bases unmatched: 11. The CDR3 DNA reads as TGTGCCAGCAGTGAGGGGAAAACAGGGGTCGGCACTGAAGCTTTCTTT. It is translated as CASSEGKTGVGTEAFF.